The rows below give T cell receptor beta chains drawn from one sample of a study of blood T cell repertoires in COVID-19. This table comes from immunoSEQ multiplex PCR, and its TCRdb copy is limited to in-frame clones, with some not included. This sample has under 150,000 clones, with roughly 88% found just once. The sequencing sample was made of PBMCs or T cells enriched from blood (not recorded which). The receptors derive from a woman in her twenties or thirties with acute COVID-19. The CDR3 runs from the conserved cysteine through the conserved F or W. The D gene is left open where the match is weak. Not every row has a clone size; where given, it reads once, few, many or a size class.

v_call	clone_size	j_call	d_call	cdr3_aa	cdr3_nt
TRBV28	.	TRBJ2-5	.	CASRRQGKETQYF	TGTGCCAGCAGGCGGCAGGGGAAAGAGACCCAGTACTTC
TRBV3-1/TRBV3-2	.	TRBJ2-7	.	CASSQVERASYEQYF	TGTGCCAGCAGCCAAGTGGAGCGGGCCTCCTACGAGCAGTACTTC
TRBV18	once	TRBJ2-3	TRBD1	CASSPSSPRGQEDTQYF	TGTGCCAGCTCACCATCCTCCCCCAGGGGGCAGGAAGATACGCAGTATTTT
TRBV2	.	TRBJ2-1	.	CASGKAGQPYNEQFF	TGTGCCAGCGGTAAAGCGGGACAACCCTACAATGAGCAGTTCTTC
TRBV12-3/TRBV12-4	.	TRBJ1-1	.	CASSFSRVEAFF	TGTGCCAGCAGTTTTTCTCGGGTAGAAGCTTTCTTT
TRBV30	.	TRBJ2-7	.	CAWSSGAPYEQYF	TGTGCCTGGAGTTCTGGGGCCCCCTACGAGCAGTACTTC
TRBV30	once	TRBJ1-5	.	CAWSRDSLNQPQHF	TGTGCCTGGAGTAGAGACTCGTTGAATCAGCCCCAGCATTTT
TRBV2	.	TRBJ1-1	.	CASSKGLTGSTEAFF	TGTGCCAGCAGTAAAGGCCTTACAGGGTCCACTGAAGCTTTCTTT
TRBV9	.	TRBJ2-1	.	CASSRDSSEQFF	TGTGCCAGCAGCCGGGACTCCTCTGAGCAGTTCTTC
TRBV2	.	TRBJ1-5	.	CASSDVGRETQHF	TGTGCCAGCAGTGACGTGGGGCGGGAAACCCAGCATTTT
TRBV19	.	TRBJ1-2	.	CASSIVEKRTPDGYTF	TGTGCCAGTAGTATAGTTGAAAAGAGGACACCCGATGGCTACACCTTC
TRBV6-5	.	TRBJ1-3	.	CASSYGPWGNTIYF	TGTGCCAGCAGTTACGGCCCTTGGGGAAACACCATATATTTT
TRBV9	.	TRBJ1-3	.	CASSVESQVGTIYF	TGTGCCAGCAGCGTAGAGTCCCAGGTTGGCACCATATATTTT
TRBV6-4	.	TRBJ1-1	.	CASSANGVLENTEAFF	TGTGCCAGCAGTGCCAACGGGGTACTCGAGAACACTGAAGCTTTCTTT
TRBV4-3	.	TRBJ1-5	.	CASSQANSYNQPQHF	TGCGCCAGCAGCCAAGCTAACAGCTACAATCAGCCCCAGCATTTT
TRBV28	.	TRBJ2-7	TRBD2	CASRIAGEGGEQYF	TGTGCCAGCAGGATAGCGGGAGAAGGCGGCGAGCAGTACTTC
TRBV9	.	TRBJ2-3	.	CASSVFAALGTDTQYF	TGTGCCAGCAGCGTATTCGCAGCGCTCGGCACAGATACGCAGTATTTT
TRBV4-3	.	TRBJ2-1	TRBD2	CASSQAPPGSGVYNEQFF	TGCGCCAGCAGCCAAGCTCCTCCCGGAAGCGGGGTTTACAATGAGCAGTTCTTC
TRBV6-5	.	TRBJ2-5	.	CASSYGPETQYF	TGTGCCAGCAGTTACGGCCCGGAGACCCAGTACTTC
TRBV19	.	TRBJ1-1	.	CASSIEETEAFF	TGTGCCAGTAGTATCGAGGAAACTGAAGCTTTCTTT
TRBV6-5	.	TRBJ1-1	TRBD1	CASRRSRQGATEAFF	TGTGCCAGCAGACGTTCCCGACAGGGGGCCACTGAAGCTTTCTTT
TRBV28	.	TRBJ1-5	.	CASSPTGFDNQPQHF	TGTGCCAGCAGCCCTACAGGGTTTGACAATCAGCCCCAGCATTTT
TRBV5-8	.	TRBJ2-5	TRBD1	CASSSGQGYQETQYF	TGTGCCAGCAGTTCAGGACAGGGATACCAAGAGACCCAGTACTTC
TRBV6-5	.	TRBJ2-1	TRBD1	CASSPGTGIHNEQFF	TGTGCCAGCAGTCCGGGGACAGGGATCCACAATGAGCAGTTCTTC
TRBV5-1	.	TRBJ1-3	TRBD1	CASSSRQGATGNTIYF	TGCGCCAGCAGCTCAAGACAGGGGGCAACTGGAAACACCATATATTTT
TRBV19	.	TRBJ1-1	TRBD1	CASRTLTGTENTEAFF	TGTGCCAGTAGGACTTTAACAGGGACAGAGAACACTGAAGCTTTCTTT
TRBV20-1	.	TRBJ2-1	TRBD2	CSASAGGYNEQFF	TGCAGTGCTAGTGCGGGAGGGTACAATGAGCAGTTCTTC
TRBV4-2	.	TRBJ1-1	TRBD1	CASSQEDRGNTEAFF	TGTGCCAGCAGCCAGGAAGACAGGGGAAACACTGAAGCTTTCTTT
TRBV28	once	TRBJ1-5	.	CASSLGRRGDSQPQHF	TGTGCCAGCAGTTTGGGCCGGAGGGGTGACAGCCAGCCCCAGCATTTT
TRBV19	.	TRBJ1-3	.	CASKARDWFSGNTIYF	TGTGCCAGTAAGGCCAGGGACTGGTTCTCTGGAAACACCATATATTTT
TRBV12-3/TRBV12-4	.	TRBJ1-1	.	CASSFSRLKKAFF	TGTGCCAGCAGTTTTTCCAGGCTCAAGAAAGCTTTCTTT
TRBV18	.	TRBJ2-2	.	CASSRGTDTGELFF	TGTGCCAGCTCTCGCGGGACGGACACCGGGGAGCTGTTTTTT
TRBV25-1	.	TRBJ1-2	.	CASSASGTEGGYTF	TGTGCCAGCAGTGCGTCCGGGACGGAGGGTGGCTACACCTTC
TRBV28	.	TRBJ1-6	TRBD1	CACKQGTNNSPLHF	TGTGCCTGTAAACAGGGGACCAATAATTCACCCCTCCACTTT
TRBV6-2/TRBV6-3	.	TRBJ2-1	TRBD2	CASSYPTSGSSYNEQFF	TGTGCCAGCAGTTACCCCACTAGCGGGAGCTCCTACAATGAGCAGTTCTTC
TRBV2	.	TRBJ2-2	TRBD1	CASTQQGATGELFF	TGTGCCAGCACTCAACAGGGGGCGACCGGGGAGCTGTTTTTT
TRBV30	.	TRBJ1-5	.	CAWRAGVGQPQHF	TGTGCCTGGAGAGCAGGGGTTGGGCAGCCCCAGCATTTT
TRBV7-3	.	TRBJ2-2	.	CASRQGNTGELFF	TGTGCCAGCAGGCAGGGAAATACCGGGGAGCTGTTTTTT
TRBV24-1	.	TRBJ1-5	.	CATSNTGMAQPQHF	TGTGCCACCAGCAACACAGGGATGGCTCAGCCCCAGCATTTT
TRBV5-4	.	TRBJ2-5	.	CASSTDKSETQYF	TGTGCCAGCAGCACGGACAAGTCAGAGACCCAGTACTTC
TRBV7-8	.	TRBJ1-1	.	CASSFLLDTEAFF	TGTGCCAGCAGCTTCTTACTGGACACTGAAGCTTTCTTT
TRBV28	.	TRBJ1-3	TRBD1	CASSLVGGEGGTIYF	TGTGCCAGCAGTTTAGTAGGGGGCGAGGGTGGCACCATATATTTT
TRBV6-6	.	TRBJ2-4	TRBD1	CASSSTGAAKNIQYF	TGTGCCAGCAGTAGCACAGGGGCCGCCAAAAACATTCAGTACTTC
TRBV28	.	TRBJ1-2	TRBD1	CASTSGTGYGYTF	TGTGCCAGCACTTCCGGGACAGGTTATGGCTACACCTTC
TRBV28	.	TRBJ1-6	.	CASSFRVSPLHF	TGTGCCAGCAGTTTTAGAGTATCACCCCTCCACTTT
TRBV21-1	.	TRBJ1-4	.	CASSRGDRDRGSLFF	TGTGCCAGCAGCAGAGGGGACCGGGACAGGGGATCTCTGTTTTTT
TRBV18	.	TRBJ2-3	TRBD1	CASLRDRDGDTQYF	TGTGCCAGCTTGCGGGACAGGGACGGGGATACGCAGTATTTT
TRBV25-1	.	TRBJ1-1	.	CASSPSSGPRTEAFF	TGTGCCAGCAGCCCTTCGTCGGGTCCTAGGACTGAAGCTTTCTTT
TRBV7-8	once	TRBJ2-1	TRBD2	CASSERDFSYNEQFF	TGTGCCAGCTCTGAGCGGGACTTCTCCTACAATGAGCAGTTCTTC
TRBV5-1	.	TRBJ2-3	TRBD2	CASSPPGLAGGGDTQYF	TGCGCCAGCAGCCCTCCGGGACTAGCGGGAGGTGGGGATACGCAGTATTTT